The rows below give T cell receptor beta chains drawn from one sample of a study of T cells in localized non-small cell lung cancer. Profiled with immunoSEQ multiplex PCR; TCRdb holds only in-frame clones, not every one. Here the sample spans nearly 35,000 clones, 80% to 95% being singletons. The specimen was peripheral blood mononuclear cells, collected before any cancer treatment. The origin of the receptors is a female donor aged 60 or older with stage II lung adenocarcinoma. CDR3s include the opening cysteine and the closing phenylalanine or tryptophan. D genes are given only for firm matches. A row's size may be missing; if present it is once, few, many or a size class.

j_call: TRBJ1-4
v_call: TRBV5-6
d_call: TRBD1
clone_size: .
cdr3_nt: TGTGCCAGCAGCTCCTTGACGGGACAGTTAAATGAAAAACTGTTTTTT
cdr3_aa: CASSSLTGQLNEKLFF

j_call: TRBJ1-3
v_call: TRBV9
d_call: .
clone_size: few
cdr3_nt: TGTGCCAGCAGCGTAATTGGGAATGGAAACACCATATATTTT
cdr3_aa: CASSVIGNGNTIYF

j_call: TRBJ2-7
v_call: TRBV5-6
d_call: .
clone_size: .
cdr3_nt: TGTGCCAGCAGCTTGGTGGTCTCCTACGAGCAGTACTTC
cdr3_aa: CASSLVVSYEQYF

j_call: TRBJ2-5
v_call: TRBV28
d_call: TRBD1
clone_size: .
cdr3_nt: TGTGCCAGCAGTTCTCGCCCGGGACAGGGCAGCAAAGGAGAGACCCAGTACTTC
cdr3_aa: CASSSRPGQGSKGETQYF

j_call: TRBJ1-6
v_call: TRBV23-1
d_call: TRBD1
clone_size: .
cdr3_nt: TGCGCCAGCAGTCAGGCCCCGGGACAGGCAAGTCATTCACCCCTCCACTTT
cdr3_aa: CASSQAPGQASHSPLHF

j_call: TRBJ2-5
v_call: TRBV19
d_call: TRBD2
clone_size: once
cdr3_nt: TGTGCCAGTAGTCTCCGGGGGGACCAAGAGACCCAGTACTTC
cdr3_aa: CASSLRGDQETQYF

j_call: TRBJ2-7
v_call: TRBV28
d_call: .
clone_size: .
cdr3_nt: TGTGCCAGCAGTTTCGACGAGCAGTACTTC
cdr3_aa: CASSFDEQYF

j_call: TRBJ2-1
v_call: TRBV7-8
d_call: TRBD2
clone_size: .
cdr3_nt: TGTGCCAGCAGCTTTTTTCGGGGGGTCGGCAGGGAGCAGTTCTTC
cdr3_aa: CASSFFRGVGREQFF

j_call: TRBJ1-1
v_call: TRBV28
d_call: .
clone_size: .
cdr3_nt: TGTGCCAGCAGTTTATTAGCAGATGGGACTGAAGCTTTCTTT
cdr3_aa: CASSLLADGTEAFF

j_call: TRBJ2-5
v_call: TRBV7-2
d_call: TRBD2
clone_size: .
cdr3_nt: TGTGCCAGCAGCCGGGGGGACCCGCGGGAGACCCAGTACTTC
cdr3_aa: CASSRGDPRETQYF

j_call: TRBJ2-3
v_call: TRBV5-1
d_call: .
clone_size: .
cdr3_nt: TGCGCCAGCAGCTTAGGGCGGGGACAGAGCACAGATACGCAGTATTTT
cdr3_aa: CASSLGRGQSTDTQYF

j_call: TRBJ1-1
v_call: TRBV5-1
d_call: TRBD1
clone_size: once
cdr3_nt: TGCGCCAGCAGCATCGGACAGGGGAACATGAACACTGAAGCTTTCTTT
cdr3_aa: CASSIGQGNMNTEAFF

j_call: TRBJ1-5
v_call: TRBV6-5
d_call: .
clone_size: .
cdr3_nt: TGTGCCAGCAACATATTTAAGGGAAGCAATCAGCCCCAGCATTTT
cdr3_aa: CASNIFKGSNQPQHF

j_call: TRBJ2-2
v_call: TRBV5-1
d_call: .
clone_size: .
cdr3_nt: TGCGCCAGCAGCTGGGATCCCGGGGAGCTGTTTTTT
cdr3_aa: CASSWDPGELFF

j_call: TRBJ1-1
v_call: TRBV18
d_call: .
clone_size: .
cdr3_nt: TGTGCCAGCTCAACCATTCCGGGGGACACTGAAGCTTTCTTT
cdr3_aa: CASSTIPGDTEAFF

j_call: TRBJ1-1
v_call: TRBV5-6
d_call: .
clone_size: .
cdr3_nt: TGTGCCAGCAGCTTGATAAGGCTGACTGAAGCTTTCTTT
cdr3_aa: CASSLIRLTEAFF

j_call: TRBJ2-1
v_call: TRBV28
d_call: .
clone_size: .
cdr3_nt: TGTGCCAGCAGTTTAGACGGGGTAGGGTACAATGAGCAGTTCTTC
cdr3_aa: CASSLDGVGYNEQFF

j_call: TRBJ1-5
v_call: TRBV7-2
d_call: .
clone_size: .
cdr3_nt: TGTGCCAGCAGCTTAGAACTGAGCTGGGGCAATCAGCCCCAGCATTTT
cdr3_aa: CASSLELSWGNQPQHF

j_call: TRBJ1-3
v_call: TRBV9
d_call: TRBD1
clone_size: once
cdr3_nt: TGTGCCAGCAGCGTGGGGGGACAGGCCGCCCCAGGGGGTTCGTCTGGAAACACCATATATTTT
cdr3_aa: CASSVGGQAAPGGSSGNTIYF

j_call: TRBJ1-6
v_call: TRBV28
d_call: TRBD1
clone_size: .
cdr3_nt: TGTGCCAGCAGCCCCCGAGACAGGGTTAATTCACCCCTCCACTTT
cdr3_aa: CASSPRDRVNSPLHF

j_call: TRBJ2-7
v_call: TRBV6-1
d_call: TRBD1
clone_size: .
cdr3_nt: TGTGCCAGCAGCCGGGACAGGGTAGGCGAGCAGTACTTC
cdr3_aa: CASSRDRVGEQYF

j_call: TRBJ2-7
v_call: TRBV29-1
d_call: .
clone_size: .
cdr3_nt: TGCAGCGTTTTCTCATCCCCACAGGGCCACGAGCAGTACTTC
cdr3_aa: CSVFSSPQGHEQYF

j_call: TRBJ1-1
v_call: TRBV25-1
d_call: TRBD1
clone_size: once
cdr3_nt: TGTGCCAGCAGTAATCCGATACAGGGGGACACTGAAGCTTTCTTT
cdr3_aa: CASSNPIQGDTEAFF

j_call: TRBJ2-1
v_call: TRBV19
d_call: .
clone_size: .
cdr3_nt: TGTGCCAGTAGTCTCTCAGGACTACTTAGCTCCTACAATGAGCAGTTCTTC
cdr3_aa: CASSLSGLLSSYNEQFF

j_call: TRBJ1-2
v_call: TRBV25-1
d_call: TRBD1
clone_size: .
cdr3_nt: TGTGCCAGCAGTGAATGGAGTATGGACAGGGGCGATGGCTACACCTTC
cdr3_aa: CASSEWSMDRGDGYTF

j_call: TRBJ1-6
v_call: TRBV6-1
d_call: .
clone_size: .
cdr3_nt: TGTGCCAGCGTCTTCGGGGGGATCAATTCACCCCTCCACTTT
cdr3_aa: CASVFGGINSPLHF

j_call: TRBJ1-3
v_call: TRBV7-6
d_call: TRBD1
clone_size: .
cdr3_nt: TGTGCCAGCAGCTTGGGACAGGGAGGAACTGGAAACACCATATATTTT
cdr3_aa: CASSLGQGGTGNTIYF

j_call: TRBJ1-6
v_call: TRBV5-4
d_call: TRBD1
clone_size: .
cdr3_nt: TGTGCCAGCAGCTTGGCGCGACAGGGACCTAATTCACCCCTCCACTTT
cdr3_aa: CASSLARQGPNSPLHF

j_call: TRBJ2-3
v_call: TRBV7-3
d_call: TRBD2
clone_size: .
cdr3_nt: TGTGCCAGCAGCTCCCTCCCCTCCTTGGGGGGGTCAGATACGCAGTATTTT
cdr3_aa: CASSSLPSLGGSDTQYF

j_call: TRBJ1-2
v_call: TRBV7-3
d_call: .
clone_size: .
cdr3_nt: TGTGCCAGCAGCTTAAGTTCGGGGTATGGCTACACCTTC
cdr3_aa: CASSLSSGYGYTF

j_call: TRBJ1-6
v_call: TRBV6-6
d_call: .
clone_size: few
cdr3_nt: TGTGCCAGCAGTTACGTCTTAGGCTCTAATTCACCCCTCCACTTT
cdr3_aa: CASSYVLGSNSPLHF

j_call: TRBJ1-4
v_call: TRBV4-2
d_call: .
clone_size: .
cdr3_nt: TGTGCCAGCAGCCCTCAGCCCACAACTAATGAAAAACTGTTTTTT
cdr3_aa: CASSPQPTTNEKLFF

j_call: TRBJ1-2
v_call: TRBV5-1
d_call: .
clone_size: .
cdr3_nt: TGCGCCAGCAGCGCCGACGGAGTCCTGGCTACTGCGGGCTACACCTTC
cdr3_aa: CASSADGVLATAGYTF

j_call: TRBJ2-2
v_call: TRBV15
d_call: TRBD1
clone_size: .
cdr3_nt: TGTGCCACCAGCAGAGCCGGGACAGGGAATACCGGGGAGCTGTTTTTT
cdr3_aa: CATSRAGTGNTGELFF

j_call: TRBJ2-7
v_call: TRBV19
d_call: .
clone_size: .
cdr3_nt: TGTGCCAGTAGTCACCCGGGACTGGCCCTCAGCGAGCAGTACTTC
cdr3_aa: CASSHPGLALSEQYF

j_call: TRBJ1-4
v_call: TRBV6-1
d_call: .
clone_size: .
cdr3_nt: TGTGCCAGCCTGGCAGAAAATGAAAAACTGTTTTTT
cdr3_aa: CASLAENEKLFF

j_call: TRBJ1-2
v_call: TRBV7-9
d_call: .
clone_size: .
cdr3_nt: TGTGCCAGCAGCCCGAGAAGGCAGCTTCTAAACTATGGCTACACCTTC
cdr3_aa: CASSPRRQLLNYGYTF

j_call: TRBJ2-1
v_call: TRBV11-3
d_call: .
clone_size: few
cdr3_nt: TGTGCCAGCAGCGGCAGAAACAATGAGCAGTTCTTC
cdr3_aa: CASSGRNNEQFF

j_call: TRBJ1-3
v_call: TRBV9
d_call: .
clone_size: .
cdr3_nt: TGTGCCAGCAGCGTAAGAGAACAGGCTGGAAACACCATATATTTT
cdr3_aa: CASSVREQAGNTIYF

j_call: TRBJ2-2
v_call: TRBV28
d_call: .
clone_size: .
cdr3_nt: TGTGCCAGCATCCCCCTGAACACCGGGGAGCTGTTTTTT
cdr3_aa: CASIPLNTGELFF

j_call: TRBJ2-2
v_call: TRBV19
d_call: .
clone_size: .
cdr3_nt: TGTGCCAGTAATATCGACACCGGGGAGCTGTTTTTT
cdr3_aa: CASNIDTGELFF

j_call: TRBJ1-3
v_call: TRBV19
d_call: .
clone_size: .
cdr3_nt: TGTGCCAGTAGTATTCAGGGTTGGAACACCATATATTTT
cdr3_aa: CASSIQGWNTIYF

j_call: TRBJ2-1
v_call: TRBV18
d_call: .
clone_size: .
cdr3_nt: TGTGCCAGCTCAGCCACAGGGACCTACAATGAGCAGTTCTTC
cdr3_aa: CASSATGTYNEQFF

j_call: TRBJ2-6
v_call: TRBV5-4
d_call: .
clone_size: .
cdr3_nt: TGTGCCAGCAGCTTGGGAGGTAGCGCCGACTCTGGGGCCAACGTCCTGACTTTC
cdr3_aa: CASSLGGSADSGANVLTF

j_call: TRBJ1-1
v_call: TRBV7-2
d_call: .
clone_size: few
cdr3_nt: TGTGCCAGCAGCCCAAATCGGGCAGCGGGGAACACTGAAGCTTTCTTT
cdr3_aa: CASSPNRAAGNTEAFF